The 12 T cell receptor beta chains listed next were all sequenced from one sample in a study of CD8 T cells in ankylosing spondylitis. TCRdb re-derived calls from the 5' RACE reads in MiXCR, one entry per CDR3 protein. The profile shows 150,000 to 200,000 distinct CDR3 sequences, over 10% of them singletons. The sample consisted of blood, either unsorted or a sorted T cell fraction (not recorded which). All receptors derive from a female donor with ankylosing spondylitis or in good health (not recorded which).

This clonotype was counted ten times or more. The chain joins TRBV6-4 to TRBJ2-2; 10 bases match TRBD2. The germline V gene encodes CDR1 MRHNA and CDR2 SNTAGT. Germline trimming cut 3 bases from V and 6 bases from J; bases unmatched to any gene: 4. The CDR3 has 15 amino acids. The CDR3 DNA follows: TGTGCCAGCAGTGAGCTAGCGGGAGACCCCGGGGAGCTGTTTTTT. Translated, it gives CASSELAGDPGELFF.

To note about this clonotype: Sequence at one end of the junction differs from germline and may be a read error. The chain links TRBV6-2 or TRBV6-3 to TRBJ2-2, with a possible D match to TRBD2 (5 bases). The germline CDR1 and CDR2 sequences are MNHEY and SVGEGT. This CDR3 spans 15 amino acids. The CDR3 sequence: CASSYSGLPPGEPFF. The CDR3, as DNA: TGTGCCAGCAGTTACTCGGGTCTACCGCCCGGGGAGCCGTTTTTT.

This clonotype was detected ten times or more. The V and J genes are TRBV4-2 and TRBJ2-7, with a possible D match to TRBD1 (6 bases). Germline CDR1 LGHNA, CDR2 YNFKEQ. Trimming took off 0 bases at V and 6 bases at J, with 18 bases between the two ends. CDR3 length equals 16 residues. CDR3 bases: TGTGCCAGCAGCCAAGATAGGGGAACAGGGTCATTCGAGCAGTACTTC. It translates to CASSQDRGTGSFEQYF.

This clonotype has ten or more counts. The chain carries TRBV12-3 or TRBV12-4 and TRBJ2-7; D is unresolved. The CDR3 sequence is 13 residues long. V was trimmed by 1 base and J by 0 bases, leaving 4 bases between them. The CDR3, as DNA: TGTGCCAGCAGTTTAGACAGCTCCTACGAGCAGTACTTC. Amino acid sequence: CASSLDSSYEQYF.

This clonotype was observed many times. The chain recombines TRBV30 with TRBJ1-5, with a tentative D call TRBD1 (6 bases). The CDR3 totals 14 residues. V gave up 2 bases and J gave up 5 bases, with 13 bases separating them. The germline gives CDR1 GTSNPN, CDR2 SVGIG (reference sequence). CDR3 sequence (DNA): TGTGCCTGGAGTAGGGGGGCATCGGATCAGCCCCAGCATTTT. Its translation: CAWSRGASDQPQHF.

The chain combines TRBV18 with TRBJ1-1, with D possibly TRBD1 on 5 matching bases. Germline CDR1 reads KGHSH; CDR2 reads LQKENI. V was shortened by 5 bases and J by 0 bases, with 16 bases between the two germline ends. There are 16 residues in the CDR3. This CDR3 is CASSFRVGRMNTEAFF. Here the CDR3 DNA reads TGTGCCAGCTCATTCAGGGTAGGGCGCATGAACACTGAAGCTTTCTTT.

Notes on this clonotype: This could be a read error, since a much larger clone is one nucleotide away. The chain carries TRBV12-3 or TRBV12-4 and TRBJ1-2; 8 bases match TRBD1. The CDR3 has 14 amino acids. CDR3 sequence: CASTIAGTGYGYPF. The DNA for the CDR3 is TGTGCCAGCACCATCGCCGGGACAGGCTATGGCTACCCCTTC.

The table lists this clonotype with a few counts. The rearrangement uses TRBV5-1 and TRBJ1-4; 7 bases are shared with TRBD1. Germline trimming cut 4 bases from V and 8 bases from J; bases unmatched to any gene: 11. The germline V gene encodes CDR1 SGHRS and CDR2 YFSETQ. CDR3 length: 15 amino acids. In nucleotides, the CDR3 is TGCGCCAGCAGCCCTACGACAGGGTCGCGCGAAAAACTGTTTTTT. Protein product: CASSPTTGSREKLFF. The variable domain in full, with the rest retrieved from reference TRBV5-1 and TRBJ1-4, is KAGVTQTPRYLIKTRGQQVTLSCSPISGHRSVSWYQQTPGQGLQFLFEYFSETQRNKGNFPGRFSGRQFSNSRSEMNVSTLELGDSALYLCASSPTTGSREKLFFGSGTQLSVL.

This clonotype was observed at least ten times. The V and J genes are TRBV4-3 and TRBJ2-2; 7 nucleotides align to TRBD1. This CDR3 contains 16 residues. Germline CDR1 is LGHNA and CDR2 is YSLEER. V was pared by 4 bases and J by 2 bases, with 7 bases of the junction left unmatched. The CDR3 reads CASSPTGTVNTGELFF. DNA of the CDR3: TGCGCCAGCAGCCCTACTGGGACAGTAAACACCGGGGAGCTGTTTTTT.

This clonotype was counted ten times or more. The rearrangement uses TRBV5-1 and TRBJ1-1; D gene ambiguous. The CDR3 is 16 amino acids. Trimming stripped 0 bases from V and 1 base from J, with 13 bases between. CDR1 is SGHRS and CDR2 is YFSETQ in the germline V gene. CDR3 bases: TGCGCCAGCAGCTTGGTGGGAGGAGGAAGGAACACTGAAGCTTTCTTT. Residues: CASSLVGGGRNTEAFF.

In the case of this clonotype: A read error is possible here, since a much larger clone lies one base away. The chain recombines TRBV20-1 with TRBJ1-4; a weak D match, TRBD1 (6 bases). Trimming left V 0 bases short and J 9 bases short, with 26 bases between. CDR1 and CDR2 (germline): DFQATT, SNEGSKA (reference sequence). The CDR3 is 18 amino acids. The CDR3 is CSARDVQGNTLIRKKLFF. DNA of the CDR3: TGCAGTGCTAGAGATGTCCAGGGGAATACCCTAATAAGGAAAAAACTGTTTTTT.

This clonotype was counted at least ten times. The chain uses TRBV7-2 and TRBJ1-3; D possibly corresponds to TRBD1 (5 bases). The germline gives CDR1 SGHTA, CDR2 FQGNSA. CDR3 length: 21 residues. V shed 0 bases and J shed 0 bases, with 24 bases lying between them. CDR3 sequence (DNA): TGTGCCAGCAGCTTAGCAAGAACGGGGTGGGGGTCTACAAACTCTGGAAACACCATATATTTT. This gives the protein CASSLARTGWGSTNSGNTIYF. The variable domain in full, completed from reference TRBV7-2 and TRBJ1-3, reads GAGVSQSPSNKVTEKGKDVELRCDPISGHTALYWYRQSLGQGLEFLIYFQGNSAPDKSGLPSDRFSAERTGGSVSTLTIQRTQQEDSAVYLCASSLARTGWGSTNSGNTIYFGEGSWLTVV.